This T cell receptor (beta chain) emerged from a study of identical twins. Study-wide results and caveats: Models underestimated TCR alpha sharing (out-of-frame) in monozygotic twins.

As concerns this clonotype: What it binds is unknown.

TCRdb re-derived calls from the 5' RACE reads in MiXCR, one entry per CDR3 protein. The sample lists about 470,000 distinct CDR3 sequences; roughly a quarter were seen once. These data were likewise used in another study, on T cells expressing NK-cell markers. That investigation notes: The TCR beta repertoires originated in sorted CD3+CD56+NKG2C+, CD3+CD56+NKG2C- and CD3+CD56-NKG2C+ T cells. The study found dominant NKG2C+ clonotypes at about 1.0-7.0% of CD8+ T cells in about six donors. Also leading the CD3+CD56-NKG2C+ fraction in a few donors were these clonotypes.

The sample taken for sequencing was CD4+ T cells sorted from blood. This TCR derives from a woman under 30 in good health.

The chain's CDR3 is CASSLVPQEQFF. The CDR3 DNA reads as TGTGCCAGCAGCTTAGTACCCCAAGAGCAGTTCTTC. V usage is TRBV7-2 and J usage is TRBJ2-1, with D uncertain. CDR1 is SGHTA, CDR2 FQGNSA, per germline. The germline V and J ends were trimmed by 1 base and 10 bases, with 8 bases remaining between them. CDR3 length equals 12 residues.